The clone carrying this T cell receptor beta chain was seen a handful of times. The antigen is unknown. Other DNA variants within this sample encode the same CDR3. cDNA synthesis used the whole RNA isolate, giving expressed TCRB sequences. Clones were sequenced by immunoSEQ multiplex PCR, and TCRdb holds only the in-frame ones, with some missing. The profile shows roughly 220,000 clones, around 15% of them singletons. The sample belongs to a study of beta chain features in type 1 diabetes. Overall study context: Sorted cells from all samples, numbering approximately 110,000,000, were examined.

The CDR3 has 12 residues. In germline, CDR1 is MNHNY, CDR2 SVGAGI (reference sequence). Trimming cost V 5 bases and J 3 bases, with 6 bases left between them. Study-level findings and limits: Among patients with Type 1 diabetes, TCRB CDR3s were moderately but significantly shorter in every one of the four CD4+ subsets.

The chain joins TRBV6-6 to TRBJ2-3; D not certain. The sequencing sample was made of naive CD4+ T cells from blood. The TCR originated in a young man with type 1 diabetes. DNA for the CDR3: TGTGCCAGCAGTCCCTCGACAGATACGCAGTATTTT. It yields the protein CASSPSTDTQYF.